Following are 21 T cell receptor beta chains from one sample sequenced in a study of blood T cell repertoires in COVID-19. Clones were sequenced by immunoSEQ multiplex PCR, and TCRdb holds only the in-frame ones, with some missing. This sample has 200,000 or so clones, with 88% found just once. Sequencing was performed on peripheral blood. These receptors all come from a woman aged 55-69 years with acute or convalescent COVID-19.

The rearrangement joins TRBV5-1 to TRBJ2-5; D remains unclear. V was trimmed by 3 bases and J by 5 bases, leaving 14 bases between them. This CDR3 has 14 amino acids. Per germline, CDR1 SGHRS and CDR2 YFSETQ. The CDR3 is CASSSSLPRETQYF. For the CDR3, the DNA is TGCGCCAGCAGCTCGTCACTACCGCGGGAGACCCAGTACTTC.

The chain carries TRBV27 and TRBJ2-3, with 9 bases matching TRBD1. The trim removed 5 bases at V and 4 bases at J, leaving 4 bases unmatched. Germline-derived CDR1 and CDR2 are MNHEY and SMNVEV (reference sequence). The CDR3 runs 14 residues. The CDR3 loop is CASSTGQGADTQYF. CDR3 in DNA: TGTGCCAGCAGTACGGGACAGGGAGCAGATACGCAGTATTTT.

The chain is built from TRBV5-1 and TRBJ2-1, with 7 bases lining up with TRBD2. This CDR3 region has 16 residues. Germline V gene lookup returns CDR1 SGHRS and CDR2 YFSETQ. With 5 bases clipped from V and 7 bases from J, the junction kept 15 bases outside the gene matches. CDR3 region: CASRGWAGAERNEQFF. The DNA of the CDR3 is TGCGCCAGCAGAGGGTGGGCGGGAGCGGAGCGGAATGAGCAGTTCTTC.

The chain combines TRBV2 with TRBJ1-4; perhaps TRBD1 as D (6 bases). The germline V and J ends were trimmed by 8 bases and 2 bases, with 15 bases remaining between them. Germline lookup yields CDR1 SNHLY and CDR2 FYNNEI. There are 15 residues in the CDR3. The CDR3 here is CASRDYRVTNEKLFF. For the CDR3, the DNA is TGTGCCAGCCGGGACTACAGGGTTACTAATGAAAAACTGTTTTTT.

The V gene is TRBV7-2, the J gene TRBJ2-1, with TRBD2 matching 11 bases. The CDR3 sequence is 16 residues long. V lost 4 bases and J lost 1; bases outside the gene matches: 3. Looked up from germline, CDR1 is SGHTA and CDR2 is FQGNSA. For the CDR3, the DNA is TGTGCCAGCAGCTCTACTAGCGGGGGTTCCTACAATGAGCAGTTCTTC. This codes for CASSSTSGGSYNEQFF.

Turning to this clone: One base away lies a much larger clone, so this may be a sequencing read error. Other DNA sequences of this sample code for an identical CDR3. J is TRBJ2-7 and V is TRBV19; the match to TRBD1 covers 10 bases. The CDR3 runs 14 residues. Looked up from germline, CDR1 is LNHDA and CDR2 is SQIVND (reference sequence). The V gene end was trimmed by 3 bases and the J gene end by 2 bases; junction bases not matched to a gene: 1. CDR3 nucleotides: TGTGCCAGTAGTATCGGACAGGGGGCCTACGAGCAGTACTTC. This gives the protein CASSIGQGAYEQYF.

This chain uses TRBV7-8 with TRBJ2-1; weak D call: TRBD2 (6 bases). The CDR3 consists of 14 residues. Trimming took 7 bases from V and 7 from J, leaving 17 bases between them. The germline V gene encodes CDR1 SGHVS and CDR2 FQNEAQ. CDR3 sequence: CASNLLAPGNEQFF. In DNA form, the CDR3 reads TGTGCCAGCAACCTACTAGCCCCTGGGAATGAGCAGTTCTTC.

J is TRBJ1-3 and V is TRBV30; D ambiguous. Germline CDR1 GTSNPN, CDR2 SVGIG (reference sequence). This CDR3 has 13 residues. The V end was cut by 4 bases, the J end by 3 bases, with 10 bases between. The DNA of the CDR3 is TGTGCCTGGAACGCGGGTATTGGAAACACCATATATTTT. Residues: CAWNAGIGNTIYF.

As DNA, the CDR3 is TGTGCCAGCAGTCCTAGACTAGCGGGAGGGAATGAGCAGTTCTTC. Translating it yields CASSPRLAGGNEQFF. The chain carries TRBV6-5 and TRBJ2-1; the match to TRBD2 covers 14 bases. The germline V gene encodes CDR1 MNHEY and CDR2 SVGAGI. The trim removed 5 bases at V and 7 bases at J, leaving 4 bases unmatched. The CDR3 extends over 15 amino acids.

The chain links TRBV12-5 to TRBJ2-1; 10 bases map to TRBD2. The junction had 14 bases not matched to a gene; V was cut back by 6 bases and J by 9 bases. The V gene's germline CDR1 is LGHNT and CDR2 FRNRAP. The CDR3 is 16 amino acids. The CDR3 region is CASGPLSGGLRGEQFF. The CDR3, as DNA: TGTGCTAGTGGCCCTCTTAGCGGGGGGCTTAGGGGTGAGCAGTTCTTC.

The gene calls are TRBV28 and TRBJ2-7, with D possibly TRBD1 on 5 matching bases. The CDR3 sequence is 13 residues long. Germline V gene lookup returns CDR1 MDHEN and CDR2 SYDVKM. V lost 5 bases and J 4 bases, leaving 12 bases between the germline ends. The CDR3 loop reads CASSLSGHYEQYF. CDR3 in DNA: TGTGCCAGCAGTCTATCCGGACATTACGAGCAGTACTTC.

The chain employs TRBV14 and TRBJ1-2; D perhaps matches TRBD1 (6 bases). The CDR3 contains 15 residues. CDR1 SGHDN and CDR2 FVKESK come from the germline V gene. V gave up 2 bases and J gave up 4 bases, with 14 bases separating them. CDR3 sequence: CASSQFRGAGYGYTF. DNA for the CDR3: TGTGCCAGCAGCCAATTTCGGGGGGCCGGCTATGGCTACACCTTC. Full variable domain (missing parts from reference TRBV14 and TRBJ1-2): EAGVTQFPSHSVIEKGQTVTLRCDPISGHDNLYWYRRVMGKEIKFLLHFVKESKQDESGMPNNRFLAERTGGTYSTLKVQPAELEDSGVYFCASSQFRGAGYGYTFGSGTRLTVV.

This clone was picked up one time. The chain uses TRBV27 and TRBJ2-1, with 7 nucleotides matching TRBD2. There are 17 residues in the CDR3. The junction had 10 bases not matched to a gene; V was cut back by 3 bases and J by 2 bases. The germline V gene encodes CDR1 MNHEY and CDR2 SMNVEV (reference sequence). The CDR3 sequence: CASSLSPAGTTYNEQFF. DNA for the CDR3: TGTGCCAGCAGTTTGTCTCCTGCCGGGACTACCTACAATGAGCAGTTCTTC.

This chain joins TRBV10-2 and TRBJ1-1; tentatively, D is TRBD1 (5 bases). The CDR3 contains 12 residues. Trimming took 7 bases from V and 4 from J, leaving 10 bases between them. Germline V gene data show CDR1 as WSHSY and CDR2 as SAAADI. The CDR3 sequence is CASKRGVTEAFF. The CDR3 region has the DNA TGCGCCAGCAAACGGGGGGTCACTGAAGCTTTCTTT.

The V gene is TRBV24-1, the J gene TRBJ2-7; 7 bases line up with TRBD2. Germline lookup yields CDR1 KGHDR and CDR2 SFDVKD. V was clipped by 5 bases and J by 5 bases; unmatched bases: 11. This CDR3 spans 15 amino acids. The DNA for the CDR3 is TGTGCCACCAGTGGGGGACTTGGACGGGGGGACGAGCAGTACTTC. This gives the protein CATSGGLGRGDEQYF.

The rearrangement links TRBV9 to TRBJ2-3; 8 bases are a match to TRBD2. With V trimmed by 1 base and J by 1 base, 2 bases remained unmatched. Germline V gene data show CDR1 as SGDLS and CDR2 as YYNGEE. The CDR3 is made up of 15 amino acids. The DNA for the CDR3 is TGTGCCAGCAGCGTAATGACTAGCGGCACAGATACGCAGTATTTT. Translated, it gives CASSVMTSGTDTQYF.

CDR3 residues: CASRPDNTGELFF. The CDR3 DNA is TGTGCCAGCAGGCCAGATAACACCGGGGAGCTGTTTTTT. The chain couples TRBV28 to TRBJ2-2, with D unresolved. The CDR3 is 13 amino acids. Per germline, CDR1 MDHEN and CDR2 SYDVKM. V was shortened by 6 bases and J by 2 bases, with 7 bases between the two germline ends.

The CDR3 nucleotides are TGTGCCAGCAGCTTAATGGGGGCATCCTATAATTCACCCCTCCACTTT. Translating it yields CASSLMGASYNSPLHF. The V call is TRBV11-2, the J call TRBJ1-6; maybe TRBD1 (6 bases). Per the germline V gene, CDR1 is SGHAT and CDR2 is FQNNGV. Trimming stripped 2 bases from V and 1 base from J, with 9 bases between. The CDR3 totals 16 residues. Based on the CDR3 plus reference TRBV11-2 and TRBJ1-6, the full variable domain is EAGVAQSPRYKIIEKRQSVAFWCNPISGHATLYWYQQILGQGPKLLIQFQNNGVVDDSQLPKDRFSAERLKGVDSTLKIQPAKLEDSAVYLCASSLMGASYNSPLHFGNGTRLTVT.

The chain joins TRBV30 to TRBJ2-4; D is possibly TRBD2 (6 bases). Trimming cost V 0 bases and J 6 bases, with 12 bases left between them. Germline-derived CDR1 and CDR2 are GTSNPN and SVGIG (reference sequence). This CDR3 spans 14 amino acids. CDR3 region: CAWSVGLGGNIQYF. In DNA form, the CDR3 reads TGTGCCTGGAGTGTAGGTTTGGGGGGAAACATTCAGTACTTC.

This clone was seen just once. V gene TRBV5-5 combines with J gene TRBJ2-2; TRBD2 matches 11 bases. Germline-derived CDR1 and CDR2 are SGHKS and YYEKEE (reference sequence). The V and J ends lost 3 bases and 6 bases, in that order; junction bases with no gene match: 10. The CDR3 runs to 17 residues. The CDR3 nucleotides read TGTGCCAGCAGCTCACCAACTAGCGGGAGAGGGTCCGGGGAGCTGTTTTTT. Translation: CASSSPTSGRGSGELFF.

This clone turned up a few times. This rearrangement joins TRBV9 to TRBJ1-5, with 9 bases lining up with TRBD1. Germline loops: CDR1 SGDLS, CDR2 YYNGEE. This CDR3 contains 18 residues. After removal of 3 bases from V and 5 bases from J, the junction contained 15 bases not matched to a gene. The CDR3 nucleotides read TGTGCCAGCAGCGGACGGGACAGGGTAGTCTCGAGGGATCAGCCCCAGCATTTT. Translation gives CASSGRDRVVSRDQPQHF.